The 22 T cell receptor beta chains reported below all come from one sample, sequenced in a study of CD8 T cells in ankylosing spondylitis. One entry per CDR3 protein results from TCRdb running MiXCR on the 5' RACE reads. The profile covers 120,000 to 150,000 distinct CDR3 sequences, with roughly 8.8% appearing a single time and more than 7% taken by the ten largest. The sample taken for sequencing was synovial fluid, either unsorted or a sorted T cell fraction (not recorded which). The source of these receptors is a male donor with ankylosing spondylitis.

This clonotype was detected only a few times. The rearrangement links TRBV20-1 to TRBJ2-7; 14 bases agree with TRBD2. Trimming at V came to 4 bases and at J to 4 bases, leaving 6 bases not matched to a gene. Germline CDR1 DFQATT, CDR2 SNEGSKA (reference sequence). The CDR3 totals 15 residues. CDR3 DNA: TGCAGTGCTACGGGGACTAGCGGGAGTCTTTACGAGCAGTACTTC. Translation: CSATGTSGSLYEQYF.

This clonotype was recorded at least ten times. The CDR3 region is CASSPSGAGRGELFF. The CDR3, as DNA: TGTGCCAGCTCACCGTCCGGGGCCGGCCGCGGGGAGCTGTTTTTT. The J gene is TRBJ2-2, the V gene TRBV18; D possibly matches TRBD1 or TRBD2 (5 bases each). CDR1 KGHSH and CDR2 LQKENI come from the germline V gene. The CDR3 totals 15 residues. V lost 3 bases and J 7 bases, leaving 15 bases between the germline ends.

The table lists this clonotype with a few counts. J is TRBJ2-4 and V is TRBV20-1; 13 bases are a match to TRBD2. The CDR3 contains 15 residues. The germline V gene encodes CDR1 DFQATT and CDR2 SNEGSKA (reference sequence). J gave up 15 bases and V 6 bases, and 17 bases lay outside the gene matches. The DNA of the CDR3 is TGCAGTGCCAGACAAGCGGGACTAGCGGGGCTTCGTGTGTACTTC. Translation: CSARQAGLAGLRVYF.

As regards this clonotype: Mismatch with germline at one junction end may stem from a read error. The rearrangement joins TRBV29-1 to TRBJ2-3, with 10 positions matching TRBD2. The germline CDR1 and CDR2 sequences are SQVTM and ANQGSEA. The CDR3 totals 13 residues. CDR3 bases: TGCAGCGCCGCAGCGGGAGGGACAGATGCGCAGTATTTT. Translating gives CSAAAGGTDAQYF.

The V gene is TRBV5-5, the J gene TRBJ2-5; 10 positions match TRBD1. Trimming at V came to 4 bases and at J to 5 bases, leaving 5 bases not matched to a gene. The germline gives CDR1 SGHKS, CDR2 YYEKEE (reference sequence). The CDR3 consists of 14 residues. The CDR3 DNA reads TGTGCCAGCAGCGACCGGACAGGGGGGGAGACCCAGTACTTC. Translated: CASSDRTGGETQYF.

The table lists this clonotype with many counts. The chain links TRBV5-1 to TRBJ2-7; tentative D call: TRBD1 (5 bases). CDR1 and CDR2 (germline): SGHRS, YFSETQ. The CDR3 is 15 amino acids. V was pared by 0 bases and J by 0 bases, with 10 bases between. This CDR3 is CASSLVVQGSYEQYF. The CDR3 bases are TGCGCCAGCAGCTTGGTGGTCCAGGGCTCCTACGAGCAGTACTTC.

The chain employs TRBV30 and TRBJ2-1; D remains ambiguous. CDR3 length equals 14 residues. Germline V gene sequence: CDR1 GTSNPN, CDR2 SVGIG (reference sequence). The ends were cut back, 2 bases at V and 6 bases at J, with 14 bases in the middle. This CDR3 is CAWSYDFVGNEQFF. In DNA form, the CDR3 reads TGTGCCTGGAGTTACGACTTTGTGGGCAATGAGCAGTTCTTC.

This clonotype was picked up a small number of times. The V gene is TRBV5-1, the J gene TRBJ1-1; D gene ambiguous. Germline V CDR1 and CDR2: SGHRS, YFSETQ. Trimming shortened V by 7 bases and J by 1 base, and 8 bases separated the two germline ends. The CDR3 consists of 12 residues. The CDR3 DNA sequence: TGCGCCAGCTCAGAGCCGAACACTGAAGCTTTCTTT. This translates into CASSEPNTEAFF.

This clonotype was counted between two and nine times. The CDR3 loop is CASSLQGRIEETQYF. Here the CDR3 DNA reads TGCGCCAGCAGCCTACAGGGTAGGATTGAAGAGACCCAGTACTTC. J is TRBJ2-5 and V is TRBV5-1, with TRBD1 as a possible D gene (6 bases). The ends were cut back, 4 bases at V and 3 bases at J, with 16 bases in the middle. CDR3 length: 15 amino acids. From germline, CDR1 is SGHRS and CDR2 YFSETQ.

The table lists this clonotype with a few counts. V gene TRBV7-6 combines with J gene TRBJ1-1; D may be TRBD1 (5 bases). Germline V lookup: CDR1 SGHVS, CDR2 FNYEAQ. V was clipped by 1 base and J by 3 bases, with 9 bases between them. The CDR3 length is 14 residues. The CDR3 region has the DNA TGTGCCAGCAGCTTAGGGGGCCGGGACACTGAAGCTTTCTTT. Translation gives CASSLGGRDTEAFF.

The chain links TRBV28 to TRBJ2-7; no reliable D call. Germline CDR1 is MDHEN and CDR2 is SYDVKM. This CDR3 is 16 amino acids long. V lost 3 bases and J 6 bases, leaving 21 bases between the germline ends. The CDR3 loop is CASSFDSGRDSREQYF. The CDR3 region has the DNA TGTGCCAGCAGTTTCGATAGTGGCCGCGACTCACGCGAGCAGTACTTC.

There are a few counts of this clonotype. The chain employs TRBV2 and TRBJ1-2; D perhaps matches TRBD1 (5 bases). Trimming removed 6 bases from V and 4 bases from J, with 12 bases in between. The CDR3 totals 13 residues. CDR1 is SNHLY, CDR2 FYNNEI, per germline. CDR3 residues: CASRRDGTYGYTF. The DNA of the CDR3 is TGTGCCAGCAGGCGGGACGGAACCTATGGCTACACCTTC.

At least ten counts were recorded for this clonotype. The genes are TRBV28 and TRBJ1-4; weak D call: TRBD1 (5 bases). Germline V lookup: CDR1 MDHEN, CDR2 SYDVKM. The CDR3 sequence is 15 residues long. V lost 3 bases and J lost 8, with 16 bases in between. This CDR3 is CASSFDGGSEEKLFF. The DNA of the CDR3 is TGTGCCAGCAGTTTCGACGGGGGTTCTGAGGAAAAACTGTTTTTT. Full variable domain (rest looked up from reference TRBV28 and TRBJ1-4): DVKVTQSSRYLVKRTGEKVFLECVQDMDHENMFWYRQDPGLGLRLIYFSYDVKMKEKGDIPEGYSVSREKKERFSLILESASTNQTSMYLCASSFDGGSEEKLFFGSGTQLSVL.

This clonotype was found many times. The chain uses TRBV4-1 and TRBJ2-1, with 7 bases that match TRBD2. Losses at the gene ends were 3 bases for V and 7 bases for J; bases not matched to a gene: 12. Germline lookup yields CDR1 MGHRA and CDR2 YSYEKL. The CDR3 is made up of 16 amino acids. This chain's CDR3 is CASSQLLANSWNEQFF. In nucleotides, the CDR3 is TGCGCCAGCAGCCAGCTACTAGCGAACTCCTGGAATGAGCAGTTCTTC.

The genes are TRBV4-3 and TRBJ2-7; D gene ambiguous. In germline, CDR1 is LGHNA, CDR2 YSLEER. Trimming removed 0 bases at V and 3 bases at J, with 6 bases between. The CDR3 length is 13 residues. In nucleotides, the CDR3 is TGCGCCAGCAGCCAAGACAGCCACTACGAGCAGTACTTC. As protein: CASSQDSHYEQYF.

This chain connects TRBV5-6 to TRBJ1-4, with a possible D match to TRBD1 (5 bases). Trimming took off 1 base at V and 8 bases at J, with 9 bases between the two ends. The germline V gene encodes CDR1 SGHDT and CDR2 YYEEEE. The length of the CDR3 is 13 residues. DNA for the CDR3: TGTGCCAGCAGCTTGATGACAGACGAAAAACTGTTTTTT. Its translation is CASSLMTDEKLFF.

This clonotype was observed many times. The chain uses TRBV7-9 and TRBJ1-4; TRBD1 matches at 7 bases. CDR3 length: 14 residues. The V and J ends lost 5 bases and 11 bases, in that order; junction bases with no gene match: 11. CDR1 SEHNR and CDR2 FQNEAQ come from the germline V gene (reference sequence). This CDR3 reads CASSPGTVVGKLFF. CDR3 in DNA: TGTGCCAGCAGCCCCGGGACAGTAGTAGGGAAACTGTTTTTT.

This clonotype appeared a single time. The DNA for the CDR3 is TGTGCCAGCAGTTCCTCACTAGCGGGGTATGAGACCCAGTACTTC. This encodes CASSSSLAGYETQYF. The chain joins TRBV27 to TRBJ2-5; 10 bases fit TRBD2. The germline V gene encodes CDR1 MNHEY and CDR2 SMNVEV (reference sequence). The CDR3 sequence is 15 residues long. The V and J ends lost 4 bases and 5 bases, in that order; junction bases with no gene match: 7.

The rearrangement joins TRBV18 to TRBJ1-5; 7 nucleotides align to TRBD1. The germline V gene encodes CDR1 KGHSH and CDR2 LQKENI. V dropped 8 bases and J dropped 5; count of bases not matched to a gene: 6. This CDR3 is 13 amino acids long. The CDR3 region has the DNA TGTGCCAGCAGTGACAGGGTTGATCAGCCCCAGCATTTT. As protein: CASSDRVDQPQHF.

J is TRBJ1-6 and V is TRBV9, with TRBD1 matching over 7 bases. The germline CDR1 and CDR2 sequences are SGDLS and YYNGEE. This CDR3 contains 17 residues. V dropped 0 bases and J dropped 8; count of bases not matched to a gene: 11. The CDR3 DNA reads TGTGCCAGCAGCGTAGGGTCCCAGGGGGAAGCAGATTCACCCCTCCACTTT. Translation gives CASSVGSQGEADSPLHF.

This chain connects TRBV20-1 to TRBJ2-1; unclear D gene. V lost 3 bases, J lost 4 bases, and 13 bases lay in between. CDR3 length equals 14 residues. Per the germline V gene, CDR1 is DFQATT and CDR2 is SNEGSKA (reference sequence). CDR3: CSASQSTEYNEQFF. CDR3 DNA: TGCAGTGCTAGCCAATCCACGGAGTACAATGAGCAGTTCTTC.

In its sample, this clonotype was seen many times. The chain recombines TRBV4-3 with TRBJ2-2; tentatively, D is TRBD2 (6 bases). Germline V lookup: CDR1 LGHNA, CDR2 YSLEER. Trimming took off 3 bases at V and 1 base at J, with 18 bases between the two ends. This CDR3 contains 18 residues. CDR3 protein: CASSQLPAGRMNTGELFF. DNA of the CDR3: TGCGCCAGCAGCCAGCTACCCGCGGGACGGATGAACACCGGGGAGCTGTTTTTT.